The 4 T cell receptor beta chains listed next were all sequenced from one sample in a study of cytomegalovirus exposure and HLA in healthy donors. Only in-frame clones appear in the TCRdb table, and some are missing; sequencing was by immunoSEQ multiplex PCR. The table has tens of thousands of clones, about nine tenths seen once. Material for sequencing was PBMCs. These receptors originate from a man aged 18 to 35 in good health and CMV-seronegative.

The chain uses TRBV6-5 and TRBJ1-5; 7 bases are a match to TRBD1. The CDR3 is 15 residues long. In germline, CDR1 is MNHEY, CDR2 SVGAGI. V was pared by 2 bases and J by 2 bases, with 3 bases of the junction left unmatched. CDR3 DNA: TGTGCCAGCAGTTACGCCGGGACAGGCAATCAGCCCCAGCATTTT. It translates to CASSYAGTGNQPQHF.

The chain has TRBV10-3 and TRBJ2-7, with 14 bases fitting TRBD2. The germline gives CDR1 ENHRY, CDR2 SYGVKD. J gave up 0 bases and V 10 bases, and 8 bases lay outside the gene matches. The length of the CDR3 is 16 residues. The CDR3 region is CATRRTSGGSSYEQYF. The CDR3 nucleotides are TGTGCCACTCGCCGGACTAGCGGGGGGAGCTCCTACGAGCAGTACTTC.

The V gene is TRBV28, the J gene TRBJ2-5; 11 bases map to TRBD2. V lost 0 bases, J lost 0 bases, and 3 bases stayed unmatched. The CDR3 loop spans 17 amino acids. Per the germline V gene, CDR1 is MDHEN and CDR2 is SYDVKM. The CDR3 DNA is TGTGCCAGCAGTTTATGGACTAGCGGGAATTACCAAGAGACCCAGTACTTC. It is translated as CASSLWTSGNYQETQYF.

The chain links TRBV5-5 to TRBJ2-3; D may be TRBD2 (5 bases). V was pared by 1 base and J by 1 base, with 10 bases between. Germline loops: CDR1 SGHKS, CDR2 YYEKEE (reference sequence). The CDR3 runs 15 residues. The DNA of the CDR3 is TGTGCCAGCAGCTTGAGCGGATTGGGCACAGATACGCAGTATTTT. This codes for CASSLSGLGTDTQYF. The full variable domain, in which reference TRBV5-5 and TRBJ2-3 provide the parts outside the CDR3, is DAGVTQSPTHLIKTRGQQVTLRCSPISGHKSVSWYQQVLGQGPQFIFQYYEKEERGRGNFPDRFSARQFPNYSSELNVNALLLGDSALYLCASSLSGLGTDTQYFGPGTRLTVL.